Listed here are 21 T cell receptor beta chains from one sample, sequenced in a study of T-cell reconstitution after alpha-beta-depleted transplantation in children. Unique molecular identifiers were incorporated into the prepared TCRbeta library. MiXCR, run by TCRdb on the PCR reads, gives a single entry per CDR3 protein. The sample includes under 750,000 distinct CDR3 sequences, under 30% of them seen just once. The input for sequencing was PBMCs, mostly from graft donor cells, taken 360 days after TCRalphabeta/CD19-depleted stem cell transplant. The receptors derive from a boy in the first two years of life who had a stem cell transplant for acute myeloid leukemia, so the T cells may come from the graft donor.

This clonotype was seen more than once but under ten times. The chain uses TRBV20-1 and TRBJ1-2, with a possible D match to TRBD1 (6 bases). The V end was cut by 0 bases, the J end by 2 bases, with 13 bases between. The CDR3 is made up of 15 amino acids. Germline V CDR1 and CDR2: DFQATT, SNEGSKA (reference sequence). CDR3 DNA sequence: TGCAGTGCTAGAGATTCCGGACAGCTAAACTATGGCTACACCTTC. Encoded protein: CSARDSGQLNYGYTF.

This clonotype appeared many times. The chain employs TRBV10-3 and TRBJ1-4; D gene ambiguous. Germline V gene lookup returns CDR1 ENHRY and CDR2 SYGVKD. Trimming cost V 5 bases and J 6 bases, with 10 bases left between them. This CDR3 has 13 amino acids. CDR3 DNA: TGTGCCATCAGTAAAAGTTCGGATGAAAAACTGTTTTTT. Protein product: CAISKSSDEKLFF.

This clonotype has at least ten counts. The rearrangement links TRBV29-1 to TRBJ2-5; maybe TRBD1 (5 bases). Germline values: CDR1 SQVTM, CDR2 ANQGSEA. V was trimmed by 4 bases and J by 0 bases, leaving 12 bases between them. The CDR3 runs 14 residues. The CDR3 reads CSVGGRVNQETQYF. The CDR3 DNA reads as TGCAGCGTTGGTGGCAGGGTGAACCAAGAGACCCAGTACTTC.

This clonotype was counted ten times or more. The chain carries TRBV28 and TRBJ2-1, with 11 bases fitting TRBD2. The germline gives CDR1 MDHEN, CDR2 SYDVKM. V was pared by 6 bases and J by 2 bases, with 6 bases of the junction left unmatched. The CDR3 loop spans 16 amino acids. CDR3 coding DNA: TGTGCCAGCAGCACCGAGGGACTAGCGGCCTACAATGAGCAGTTCTTC. It is translated as CASSTEGLAAYNEQFF.

This chain links TRBV4-1 with TRBJ1-1; unclear D gene. The germline CDR1 and CDR2 sequences are MGHRA and YSYEKL. V shed 0 bases and J shed 4 bases, with 18 bases lying between them. The CDR3 is 17 amino acids. CDR3 in amino acids: CASSQEEVPVGGTEAFF. Written as DNA, the CDR3 is TGCGCCAGCAGCCAAGAGGAGGTCCCCGTTGGAGGCACTGAAGCTTTCTTT.

The chain carries TRBV29-1 and TRBJ1-2, with D hard to call. CDR1 is SQVTM, CDR2 ANQGSEA, per germline. The ends were cut back, 6 bases at V and 1 base at J, with 9 bases in the middle. There are 12 residues in the CDR3. The CDR3 sequence is CSVARLNYGYTF. CDR3 nucleotides: TGCAGCGTCGCCCGCCTTAACTATGGCTACACCTTC.

V usage is TRBV10-3 and J usage is TRBJ2-7; TRBD1 might be the D (5 bases). CDR3 length: 13 residues. Trimming removed 5 bases at V and 4 bases at J, with 12 bases between. The germline gives CDR1 ENHRY, CDR2 SYGVKD. Here the CDR3 reads CAISYQGRYEQYF. As DNA, the CDR3 is TGTGCCATCAGTTACCAGGGCCGTTACGAGCAGTACTTC.

The genes are TRBV20-1 and TRBJ2-5; 8 bases match TRBD1. This CDR3 is 14 amino acids long. J lost 4 bases, V lost 3 bases, and 7 bases had no gene match. Germline V gene data show CDR1 as DFQATT and CDR2 as SNEGSKA (reference sequence). CDR3 region: CSASLTGGGETQYF. DNA for the CDR3: TGCAGTGCTAGTTTAACAGGGGGAGGAGAGACCCAGTACTTC.

This clonotype was seen many times. This rearrangement joins TRBV5-1 to TRBJ2-3; D might be TRBD2 (6 bases). The germline V gene has CDR1 SGHRS and CDR2 YFSETQ. V gave up 3 bases and J gave up 2 bases, with 13 bases separating them. The CDR3 is 15 residues long. DNA of the CDR3: TGCGCCAGCAGCTCCTCGGGACTTGACACAGATACGCAGTATTTT. Its protein is CASSSSGLDTDTQYF. Combining the CDR3 with reference TRBV5-1 and TRBJ2-3 gives the whole variable domain KAGVTQTPRYLIKTRGQQVTLSCSPISGHRSVSWYQQTPGQGLQFLFEYFSETQRNKGNFPGRFSGRQFSNSRSEMNVSTLELGDSALYLCASSSSGLDTDTQYFGPGTRLTVL.

This chain links TRBV6-1 with TRBJ2-1; TRBD2 agrees at 10 bases. Germline V lookup: CDR1 MNHNS, CDR2 SASEGT. There are 16 residues in the CDR3. Trimming took 4 bases from V and 9 from J; bases not matched to a gene: 12. CDR3 sequence: CASSALASGGASEQFF. The CDR3 region has the DNA TGTGCCAGCAGTGCCTTAGCCAGCGGGGGGGCCTCTGAGCAGTTCTTC.

Only a few counts were recorded for this clonotype. The chain links TRBV29-1 to TRBJ1-4, with D possibly being TRBD1 (6 bases). The CDR3 has 13 amino acids. V was pared by 6 bases and J by 8 bases, with 16 bases between. Germline assignment: CDR1 SQVTM and CDR2 ANQGSEA. The CDR3 region is CSVTQGRREKLFF. CDR3 coding DNA: TGCAGCGTGACCCAGGGGCGGAGGGAAAAACTGTTTTTT.

There are a few counts of this clonotype. The chain couples TRBV20-1 to TRBJ1-5; 9 bases match TRBD1. The V and J ends lost 6 bases and 2 bases, in that order; junction bases with no gene match: 11. CDR1 DFQATT and CDR2 SNEGSKA come from the germline V gene (reference sequence). The CDR3 is 16 residues long. CDR3 DNA sequence: TGCAGTGCCCCCGACAGGGGGTACCTCCGCAATCAGCCCCAGCATTTT. Translation: CSAPDRGYLRNQPQHF.

This clonotype was detected a few times. This chain connects TRBV12-3 or TRBV12-4 to TRBJ1-3; 7 nucleotides agree with TRBD1. V lost 6 bases and J lost 3; bases outside the gene matches: 5. The length of the CDR3 is 14 residues. The CDR3 nucleotides read TGTGCCAGCAGGACAGGGAGTATTGGAAACACCATATATTTT. This gives the protein CASRTGSIGNTIYF.

This clonotype was observed at least ten times. V is TRBV12-3 or TRBV12-4 and J is TRBJ1-1, with 12 bases matching TRBD1. Losses at the gene ends were 8 bases for V and 6 bases for J; bases not matched to a gene: 4. This CDR3 is 13 amino acids long. CDR3 loop: CASVGQGAPEAFF. In DNA, the CDR3 is TGTGCCAGCGTGGGACAGGGGGCGCCTGAAGCTTTCTTT.

This clonotype was seen ten or more times. V gene TRBV6-6 combines with J gene TRBJ1-5; a possible D gene is TRBD1 (5 bases). The CDR3 is made up of 14 amino acids. CDR1 MNHNY and CDR2 SVGAGI come from the germline V gene (reference sequence). Trimming removed 6 bases at V and 4 bases at J, with 13 bases between. CDR3 DNA: TGTGCCAGCAGACCCCGACAGACTAATCAGCCCCAGCATTTT. Amino acid sequence: CASRPRQTNQPQHF.

This rearrangement joins TRBV29-1 to TRBJ2-2, with 10 bases lining up with TRBD1. Germline assignment: CDR1 SQVTM and CDR2 ANQGSEA. With V trimmed by 7 bases and J by 7 bases, 6 bases remained unmatched. This CDR3 is 13 amino acids long. The CDR3 protein is CSGRTGGDGELFF. In DNA form, the CDR3 reads TGCAGCGGCCGGACAGGGGGGGACGGGGAGCTGTTTTTT.

This clonotype occurred many times. V usage is TRBV12-3 or TRBV12-4 and J usage is TRBJ1-1; 11 bases line up with TRBD1. Germline trimming cut 6 bases from V and 5 bases from J; bases unmatched to any gene: 5. The CDR3 loop spans 14 amino acids. CDR3 sequence: CASRLGTGGTEAFF. CDR3 bases: TGTGCCAGCAGACTCGGGACAGGGGGGACTGAAGCTTTCTTT.

The gene calls are TRBV28 and TRBJ2-1; TRBD2 aligns across 8 bases. V dropped 6 bases and J dropped 8; count of bases not matched to a gene: 6. Germline V gene data show CDR1 as MDHEN and CDR2 as SYDVKM. The CDR3 sequence is 13 residues long. For the CDR3, the DNA is TGTGCCAGCAGACCACGGACTAGCTATGAGCAGTTCTTC. Protein product: CASRPRTSYEQFF. The variable domain in full, completed from reference TRBV28 and TRBJ2-1, reads DVKVTQSSRYLVKRTGEKVFLECVQDMDHENMFWYRQDPGLGLRLIYFSYDVKMKEKGDIPEGYSVSREKKERFSLILESASTNQTSMYLCASRPRTSYEQFFGPGTRLTVL.

The chain links TRBV27 to TRBJ2-7; 8 nucleotides agree with TRBD2. The CDR3 has 12 amino acids. With V trimmed by 5 bases and J by 12 bases, 9 bases remained unmatched. Germline CDR1 MNHEY, CDR2 SMNVEV (reference sequence). CDR3 DNA sequence: TGTGCCAGCAGTCGGACTAGCAGGAATCTGTACTTC. Translation: CASSRTSRNLYF.

The table lists this clonotype with many counts. This rearrangement joins TRBV6-6 to TRBJ2-5; D may match TRBD1 or TRBD2 (6 bases each). CDR1 MNHNY and CDR2 SVGAGI come from the germline V gene (reference sequence). CDR3 length equals 13 residues. V was pared by 7 bases and J by 2 bases, with 11 bases between. The CDR3 loop reads CASIRGPQETQYF. CDR3 in DNA: TGTGCCAGCATTCGGGGGCCTCAAGAGACCCAGTACTTC.

The CDR3 DNA reads as TGTGCCAGCAGCGTAGGAGCTAGTTCCTACGAGCAGTACTTC. It encodes CASSVGASSYEQYF. V and J are TRBV9 and TRBJ2-7; D is unclear. V was shortened by 0 bases and J by 1 base, with 8 bases between the two germline ends. This CDR3 is 14 amino acids long. Germline V gene lookup returns CDR1 SGDLS and CDR2 YYNGEE. Looking up the rest from reference TRBV9 and TRBJ2-7 gives the full variable domain: DSGVTQTPKHLITATGQRVTLRCSPRSGDLSVYWYQQSLDQGLQFLIQYYNGEERAKGNILERFSAQQFPDLHSELNLSSLELGDSALYFCASSVGASSYEQYFGPGTRLTVT.